Each of the 5 T cell receptor beta chains below was sequenced from the same sample in a study of early T cells in non-severe SARS-CoV-2 infection. TCRdb ran MiXCR on the 5' RACE reads and lists one entry per CDR3 protein. The sample holds tens of thousands of distinct CDR3 sequences, under 15% seen once. The sample was whole blood. The receptors originated from an adult who was a healthcare worker with PCR-confirmed SARS-CoV-2 infection or an uninfected control (not recorded which).

This clonotype has at least ten counts. This chain connects TRBV12-3 or TRBV12-4 to TRBJ1-1, with D hard to call. With 2 bases removed from V and 8 bases from J, the gap between germline ends came to 6 bases. The CDR3 sequence is 11 residues long. The CDR3 loop reads CASSLPPEAFF. Written as DNA, the CDR3 is TGTGCCAGCAGTTTACCCCCCGAAGCTTTCTTT.

The chain is built from TRBV11-2 and TRBJ1-1; unclear D gene. The length of the CDR3 is 12 residues. The V end was cut by 1 base, the J end by 3 bases, with 3 bases between. Germline V gene sequence: CDR1 SGHAT, CDR2 FQNNGV. CDR3 amino acids: CASSLGDTEAFF. The DNA for the CDR3 is TGTGCCAGCAGCTTAGGGGACACTGAAGCTTTCTTT.

A few counts support this clonotype. This chain links TRBV2 with TRBJ2-3; D not certain. This CDR3 spans 12 amino acids. Germline loops: CDR1 SNHLY, CDR2 FYNNEI. Trimming left V 11 bases short and J 0 bases short, with 9 bases between. The CDR3 sequence is CARQASTDTQYF. CDR3 sequence (DNA): TGTGCCCGCCAAGCCAGCACAGATACGCAGTATTTT.

The chain combines TRBV4-1 with TRBJ2-1; no clear D. Between the trimmed V and J ends, which lost 1 base and 6 bases, there was a span of 10 bases. Germline CDR1 MGHRA, CDR2 YSYEKL. The CDR3 extends over 14 amino acids. As DNA, the CDR3 is TGCGCCAGCAGCCAAGCTAGAGGCTTCAATGAGCAGTTCTTC. Translating it yields CASSQARGFNEQFF.

In DNA form, the CDR3 reads TGCAGCGTTGGCGGCACTAGCGACGAGCAGTACTTC. This codes for CSVGGTSDEQYF. V is TRBV29-1 and J is TRBJ2-7; 7 nucleotides match TRBD2. CDR1 is SQVTM, CDR2 ANQGSEA, per germline. With 4 bases clipped from V and 5 bases from J, the junction kept 5 bases outside the gene matches. CDR3 length: 12 residues.